The table lists the clone carrying this T cell receptor beta chain with many counts. Each CDR3 protein is one row after TCRdb ran MiXCR on the 5' RACE reads. The table records 25,000 to 35,000 distinct CDR3 sequences, 7.2% of them present only once. This sample was taken from a study of CD8 T cells in ankylosing spondylitis. Germline lookup yields CDR1 LNHNV and CDR2 YYDKDF (reference sequence). V lost 1 base and J 5 bases, leaving 12 bases between the germline ends. The CDR3 has 15 amino acids. The sequenced material came from blood, either unsorted or a sorted T cell fraction (not recorded which). The V call is TRBV15, the J call TRBJ1-5; TRBD1 is a possible D gene (5 bases). The clonotype originates from a male donor with ankylosing spondylitis or in good health (not recorded which). The CDR3: CATSRGGGVDQPQHF. CDR3 DNA sequence: TGTGCCACCAGCAGAGGAGGAGGGGTCGATCAGCCCCAGCATTTT.